Shown below are 27 T cell receptor beta chains from a single sample sequenced in a study of response to subunit inactivated influenza vaccine (dated by TCRdb to between 2018 and 2020). The library was built by means of RT-PCR. Sequencing instrument: Illumina HiSeq 2500. TCRdb reprocessed the public reads (quality trimming at Q25 with fastp, clone calling with MiXCR) and kept in-frame beta chains. Each CDR3 protein appears once, grouped with its most common genes and DNA. The table for this sample lists about 800,000 distinct CDR3 sequences; 21% of them were counted only once. Roughly 10% of the sample lies in the top ten. The specimen comprised PBMCs from blood, sampled around 5 days after vaccination. All receptors derive from a man aged 45-65 years who received an inactivated influenza vaccine. Donor details come from another sample of the same person, matched by shared clones.

This chain links TRBV4-3 with TRBJ2-1; D possibly corresponds to TRBD1 (7 bases). V was trimmed by 3 bases and J by 8 bases, leaving 23 bases between them. This CDR3 region has 17 residues. Germline V gives CDR1 LGHNA, CDR2 YSLEER. The CDR3 region has the DNA TGCGCCAGCAGCCAGATGGGGTCTGGAGGGGGCAGGTATGAGCAGTTCTTC. It translates to CASSQMGSGGGRYEQFF.

This clonotype was observed a handful of times. The rearrangement links TRBV20-1 to TRBJ2-4, with a weak D call TRBD2 (6 bases). The V gene's germline CDR1 is DFQATT and CDR2 SNEGSKA (reference sequence). The CDR3 is 14 residues long. Trimming removed 6 bases from V and 1 base from J, with 13 bases in between. CDR3 DNA sequence: TGCAGTGCCGGGGGTGGTCAGGCCAAAAACATTCAGTACTTC. This sequence encodes CSAGGGQAKNIQYF.

J is TRBJ2-3 and V is TRBV2; D remains ambiguous. Trimming pared 7 bases from V and 0 bases from J, leaving 14 bases between. This CDR3 has 15 residues. Per the germline V gene, CDR1 is SNHLY and CDR2 is FYNNEI. DNA of the CDR3: TGTGCCAGCACCAGACATCAGCTAAGCACAGATACGCAGTATTTT. Translated: CASTRHQLSTDTQYF.

This clonotype turned up a few times. The chain is built from TRBV3-1 and TRBJ1-4; D possibly corresponds to TRBD1 (6 bases). V shed 3 bases and J shed 5 bases, with 13 bases lying between them. There are 15 residues in the CDR3. The germline V gene has CDR1 LGHDT and CDR2 YNNKEL (reference sequence). CDR3 in amino acids: CASSHTGTQNEKLFF. In DNA form, the CDR3 reads TGTGCCAGCAGCCATACCGGGACACAAAATGAAAAACTGTTTTTT.

This clonotype was observed a handful of times. The chain is built from TRBV29-1 and TRBJ1-4; unclear D gene. V dropped 6 bases and J dropped 5 bases, with 13 bases sitting between them. This CDR3 is built from 13 residues. The germline CDR1 and CDR2 sequences are SQVTM and ANQGSEA. The CDR3 DNA is TGCAGCGTGGGCAAGGGTATCAATGAAAAACTGTTTTTT. Its protein product is CSVGKGINEKLFF.

The chain uses TRBV2 and TRBJ1-2, with 7 bases that match TRBD1. There are 14 residues in the CDR3. V shed 6 bases, J shed 6 bases, and the junction held 10 bases outside the gene matches. Germline V gives CDR1 SNHLY, CDR2 FYNNEI. The CDR3 DNA reads as TGTGCCAGCAGAAACCCGACAGGGATCGATGGCTACACCTTC. This translates into CASRNPTGIDGYTF.

CDR3 coding DNA: TGTGCCAGCAGCCAAGGCGGGTCTGAGGTTACCCAGTACTTC. Translation gives CASSQGGSEVTQYF. The chain carries TRBV4-2 and TRBJ2-5, with D perhaps matching TRBD2 (5 bases). V was cut by 1 base and J by 8 bases, with 14 bases left in between. CDR1 and CDR2 (germline): LGHNA, YNFKEQ. The CDR3 runs 14 residues.

This clonotype was seen many times. The chain uses TRBV12-3 or TRBV12-4 and TRBJ2-5; 9 bases map to TRBD1. The J segment lost 4 bases and the V segment lost 6 bases, leaving 3 bases of the junction unmatched. The CDR3 length is 13 residues. The CDR3 region has the DNA TGTGCCAGCAGGGACAGGGGAGGAGAGACCCAGTACTTC. This codes for CASRDRGGETQYF.

The chain joins TRBV10-3 to TRBJ2-1; D might be TRBD1 (5 bases). There are 12 residues in the CDR3. V was trimmed by 6 bases and J by 7 bases, leaving 10 bases between them. Germline CDR1 and CDR2: ENHRY and SYGVKD. As DNA, the CDR3 is TGTGCCATCAGAGCAGGGAAAAATGAGCAGTTCTTC. This encodes CAIRAGKNEQFF.

The chain joins TRBV20-1 to TRBJ2-2; D is undetermined. CDR3 length equals 16 residues. Trimming shortened V by 0 bases and J by 3 bases, and 14 bases separated the two germline ends. Germline CDR1 is DFQATT and CDR2 is SNEGSKA (reference sequence). CDR3 bases: TGCAGTGCTAGAGATCATACATTCCCTTACACCGGGGAGCTGTTTTTT. Amino acid sequence: CSARDHTFPYTGELFF.

This clonotype has a handful of counts. This rearrangement joins TRBV20-1 to TRBJ2-7; TRBD1 matches 9 bases. J was trimmed by 3 bases and V by 3 bases; bases with no gene match: 6. Germline CDR1 DFQATT, CDR2 SNEGSKA (reference sequence). The length of the CDR3 is 14 residues. Here the CDR3 reads CSARADRGVYEQYF. CDR3 bases: TGCAGTGCTAGGGCCGACAGGGGGGTCTACGAGCAGTACTTC.

This clonotype was counted between two and nine times. J is TRBJ1-1 and V is TRBV7-2; no reliable D call. The V end was cut by 6 bases, the J end by 6 bases, with 11 bases between. Germline lookup yields CDR1 SGHTA and CDR2 FQGNSA. The CDR3 has 12 amino acids. CDR3 residues: CASRRETAEAFF. The CDR3 DNA reads as TGTGCCAGCAGGAGAGAGACGGCTGAAGCTTTCTTT. Filled out from reference TRBV7-2 and TRBJ1-1, the complete variable domain reads GAGVSQSPSNKVTEKGKDVELRCDPISGHTALYWYRQSLGQGLEFLIYFQGNSAPDKSGLPSDRFSAERTGGSVSTLTIQRTQQEDSAVYLCASRRETAEAFFGQGTRLTVV.

This clonotype was seen only a few times. V gene TRBV7-9 combines with J gene TRBJ2-1; D is uncertain. The germline V gene encodes CDR1 SEHNR and CDR2 FQNEAQ (reference sequence). Trimming removed 2 bases at V and 2 bases at J, with 7 bases between. This CDR3 spans 14 amino acids. CDR3 sequence (DNA): TGTGCCAGCAGCTTAATGGGGACCTACAATGAGCAGTTCTTC. This translates into CASSLMGTYNEQFF.

This clonotype was observed a few times. This sequence joins TRBV29-1 and TRBJ2-5; possibly TRBD1 for D (6 bases). V was trimmed by 6 bases and J by 6 bases, leaving 14 bases between them. This CDR3 has 12 amino acids. In germline, CDR1 is SQVTM, CDR2 ANQGSEA. In nucleotides, the CDR3 is TGCAGCGTAAGGGGGTCGCGGAAGACCCAGTACTTC. Amino acids: CSVRGSRKTQYF.

V is TRBV7-2 and J is TRBJ2-5; 9 bases map to TRBD1. The J segment lost 2 bases and the V segment lost 5 bases, leaving 6 bases of the junction unmatched. Germline V gives CDR1 SGHTA, CDR2 FQGNSA. This CDR3 spans 15 amino acids. The CDR3 spells CASSIQGARQETQYF. In DNA, the CDR3 is TGTGCCAGCAGCATACAGGGGGCGCGGCAAGAGACCCAGTACTTC. Complete variable domain (other parts from reference TRBV7-2 and TRBJ2-5): GAGVSQSPSNKVTEKGKDVELRCDPISGHTALYWYRQSLGQGLEFLIYFQGNSAPDKSGLPSDRFSAERTGGSVSTLTIQRTQQEDSAVYLCASSIQGARQETQYFGPGTRLLVL.

This clonotype has just a few counts. Lacking the conserved final phenylalanine or tryptophan, this CDR3 likely reflects a read error. The DNA is left out, because the CDR3 cannot be placed on it with certainty; the CDR3 is given as TCRdb lists it. Here the CDR3 reads CASRLEPRLHL. The rearrangement links TRBV6-1 to TRBJ2-5; no DNA check was done on the table's D call, TRBD2. The CDR3 adds up to 11 amino acids, both ends counted. The germline CDR1 and CDR2 sequences are MNHNS and SASEGT.

V and J are TRBV18 and TRBJ2-1; D is perhaps TRBD2 (6 bases). CDR1 KGHSH and CDR2 LQKENI come from the germline V gene. The germline V and J ends were trimmed by 5 bases and 5 bases, with 13 bases remaining between them. CDR3 length: 14 residues. CDR3 sequence reads: CASSDPTSHNEQFF. CDR3 DNA: TGTGCCAGCTCAGACCCGACTAGTCACAATGAGCAGTTCTTC. The variable domain in full, completed from reference TRBV18 and TRBJ2-1, reads NAGVMQNPRHLVRRRGQEARLRCSPMKGHSHVYWYRQLPEEGLKFMVYLQKENIIDESGMPKERFSAEFPKEGPSILRIQQVVRGDSAAYFCASSDPTSHNEQFFGPGTRLTVL.

This clonotype occurred a few times. V and J are TRBV7-2 and TRBJ2-7; either TRBD1 or TRBD2 may fit D (5 bases each). There are 14 residues in the CDR3. Trimming cost V 5 bases and J 3 bases, with 14 bases left between them. Germline V gene sequence: CDR1 SGHTA, CDR2 FQGNSA. CDR3 amino acids: CASSGSRDRYEQYF. CDR3 coding DNA: TGTGCCAGCAGCGGCTCTCGGGACCGCTACGAGCAGTACTTC.

The chain employs TRBV6-2 or TRBV6-3 and TRBJ1-1, with D uncertain. The CDR3 totals 11 residues. Trimming left V 1 base short and J 6 bases short, with 3 bases between. CDR1 is MNHEY and CDR2 is SVGEGT in the germline V gene. This CDR3 reads CASSYWAEAFF. The CDR3 DNA reads as TGTGCCAGCAGTTACTGGGCTGAAGCTTTCTTT.

The genes are TRBV12-3 or TRBV12-4 and TRBJ2-1; no reliable D call. Trimming took off 0 bases at V and 9 bases at J, with 9 bases between the two ends. The CDR3 runs to 13 residues. The CDR3 region is CASSLAEDAEQFF. In DNA, the CDR3 is TGTGCCAGCAGTTTAGCGGAAGACGCTGAGCAGTTCTTC.

This clonotype was seen only once. The CDR3 is CASLPQPASTDTQYF. The CDR3 DNA reads as TGTGCCAGCCTCCCCCAGCCAGCTAGCACAGATACGCAGTATTTT. This chain links TRBV6-1 with TRBJ2-3; D is unresolved. Germline CDR1 MNHNS, CDR2 SASEGT. CDR3 size: 15 residues. V lost 8 bases and J 0 bases, leaving 15 bases between the germline ends.

This clonotype was recorded a few times. The rearrangement uses TRBV7-2 and TRBJ2-7; tentative D call: TRBD1 (6 bases). Trimming stripped 4 bases from V and 7 bases from J, with 17 bases between. Germline lookup yields CDR1 SGHTA and CDR2 FQGNSA. The length of the CDR3 is 14 residues. The CDR3 region is CASSSQGRVGEQYF. The CDR3, as DNA: TGTGCCAGCAGCTCCCAGGGGCGGGTAGGGGAGCAGTACTTC.

The chain uses TRBV28 and TRBJ2-5, with D perhaps assigned TRBD1 or TRBD2 (5 bases each). Trimming removed 2 bases from V and 3 bases from J, with 13 bases in between. CDR3 size: 15 residues. The V gene's germline CDR1 is MDHEN and CDR2 SYDVKM. CDR3 DNA sequence: TGTGCCAGCAGTTTAATCGGGACGTTAAAAGAGACCCAGTACTTC. This sequence encodes CASSLIGTLKETQYF.

The chain employs TRBV4-1 and TRBJ2-3; tentatively, D is TRBD1 or TRBD2 (5 bases each). The CDR3 is 16 residues long. CDR1 is MGHRA and CDR2 is YSYEKL in the germline V gene. V lost 1 base and J 4 bases, leaving 15 bases between the germline ends. CDR3 protein: CASSQGTLRGADTQYF. CDR3 sequence (DNA): TGCGCCAGCAGCCAAGGGACATTGAGAGGGGCAGATACGCAGTATTTT.

The chain uses TRBV9 and TRBJ2-1; D unresolved. The V and J ends lost 3 bases and 0 bases respectively, with 13 bases between them. Germline loops: CDR1 SGDLS, CDR2 YYNGEE. This CDR3 is 16 amino acids long. The CDR3 DNA is TGTGCCAGCAGCGGACGGCAGGCCTACTCCTACAATGAGCAGTTCTTC. It translates to CASSGRQAYSYNEQFF.

This clonotype was seen only a few times. This chain uses TRBV12-5 with TRBJ2-5; D remains unclear. V lost 5 bases, J lost 5 bases, and 12 bases lay in between. The CDR3 extends over 13 amino acids. Germline V gene data show CDR1 as LGHNT and CDR2 as FRNRAP. CDR3 bases: TGTGCTAGTGGTGACTCCTTGAGGGAGACCCAGTACTTC. This gives the protein CASGDSLRETQYF.

This clonotype has a count of ten or more. The chain has TRBV25-1 and TRBJ1-4, with TRBD1 as a possible D gene (6 bases). The germline V and J ends were trimmed by 3 bases and 9 bases, with 14 bases remaining between them. The germline V gene has CDR1 MGHDK and CDR2 SYGVNS. This CDR3 is built from 14 residues. CDR3 amino acids: CASSDPGQRQKLFF. CDR3 nucleotides: TGTGCCAGCAGTGATCCCGGACAGCGCCAAAAACTGTTTTTT.